This T cell receptor beta chain derives from a study of neurological immune-mediated disorders. With 1 base clipped from V and 0 bases from J, the junction kept 3 bases outside the gene matches. The CDR3 sequence is 17 residues long. Germline values: CDR1 SGHTA, CDR2 FQGNSA. Regarding the study as a whole: None of the CDR3 amino acid sequences of expanded clones recurred across subjects, suggesting private repertoires in all groups.

This clonotype was found many times. The antigen is not known. Every sequencing run gave over 200 million TCR-beta sequences, taken from 15-18 subjects. TCRdb reprocessed the 5' RACE reads via MiXCR and lists one record per CDR3 protein. The data show approximately 30,000 distinct CDR3 sequences, 5.5% to 6% seen once. The cell input for sorted libraries was approximately 1 million, and those cells were CD4+ or CD8+ T cells. This chain joins TRBV7-2 and TRBJ2-3; 11 bases match TRBD2. Sequences were obtained from CD4+ T cells from blood. The TCR sequence derives from a woman aged 45-59 years in good health. CDR3 sequence: CASSLELAGASTDTQYF. In DNA form, the CDR3 reads TGTGCCAGCAGCTTAGAACTAGCGGGAGCAAGCACAGATACGCAGTATTTT.